This passage covers 17 T cell receptor beta chains from one sample sequenced in a study of blood T cell repertoires in COVID-19. The data were produced by immunoSEQ multiplex PCR, yet TCRdb's version contains in-frame clones alone and is incomplete. Among about 190,000 clones, under 85% were seen once, and the ten largest hold around 6.9%. The sample consisted of peripheral blood. These receptors originate from a man older than 75 with COVID-19, enrolled during active disease.

The V call is TRBV12-3 or TRBV12-4, the J call TRBJ1-1; the match to TRBD1 covers 9 bases. The CDR3 is 12 amino acids. J was trimmed by 10 bases and V by 7 bases; bases with no gene match: 7. CDR3 protein: CASTYAGQGAFF. In nucleotides, the CDR3 is TGTGCCAGCACCTACGCGGGACAGGGAGCTTTCTTT.

This clone was found a few times. This sequence joins TRBV2 and TRBJ2-7; possible D gene TRBD1, 5 bases. CDR1 and CDR2 from the germline V gene are SNHLY and FYNNEI. The CDR3 totals 12 residues. Trimming took 6 bases from V and 3 from J, leaving 9 bases between them. CDR3 sequence reads: CASRTESYEQYF. CDR3 DNA sequence: TGTGCCAGCAGGACAGAGAGCTACGAGCAGTACTTC.

The V and J genes are TRBV5-8 and TRBJ2-7; 9 bases are a match to TRBD1. CDR1 is SGHTS, CDR2 YDEGEE, per germline. Trimming removed 4 bases from V and 3 bases from J; junction bases left unmatched: 2. The CDR3 covers 13 residues. This chain's CDR3 is CASSKGQGYEQYF. The CDR3 region has the DNA TGTGCCAGCAGCAAGGGACAGGGCTACGAGCAGTACTTC. Looking up the rest from reference TRBV5-8 and TRBJ2-7 gives the full variable domain: EAGVTQSPTHLIKTRGQQATLRCSPISGHTSVYWYQQALGLGLQFLLWYDEGEERNRGNFPPRFSGRQFPNYSSELNVNALELEDSALYLCASSKGQGYEQYFGPGTRLTVT.

About this clone itself: Mismatch with germline at one junction end may stem from a read error. The genes are TRBV5-1 and TRBJ2-1; the match to TRBD2 covers 9 bases. Germline V CDR1 and CDR2: SGHRS, YFSETQ. The CDR3 contains 15 residues. CDR3: CATSGGSATYNEQFF. In DNA, the CDR3 is TGCGCCACCAGCGGGGGGAGCGCAACCTACAATGAGCAGTTCTTC.

The rearrangement joins TRBV10-3 to TRBJ1-6; 7 positions match TRBD1. The CDR3 runs 15 residues. Germline V gene data show CDR1 as ENHRY and CDR2 as SYGVKD. J gave up 5 bases and V 7 bases, and 8 bases lay outside the gene matches. Here the CDR3 reads CAIKDRATDNSPLHF. CDR3 coding DNA: TGTGCCATCAAAGACAGGGCGACCGATAATTCACCCCTCCACTTT.

The chain combines TRBV9 with TRBJ2-5, with 7 bases aligning to TRBD2. The CDR3 covers 19 residues. The germline gives CDR1 SGDLS, CDR2 YYNGEE. The V gene end was trimmed by 0 bases and the J gene end by 0 bases; junction bases not matched to a gene: 14. CDR3 region: CASSVGEGRTSLYQETQYF. The CDR3 coding sequence is TGTGCCAGCAGCGTAGGGGAGGGGAGGACTAGTCTGTACCAAGAGACCCAGTACTTC.

The sample holds a few counts of this clone. The chain uses TRBV7-2 and TRBJ1-6, with D possibly being TRBD1 (6 bases). Trimming stripped 5 bases from V and 9 bases from J, with 17 bases between. The CDR3 totals 15 residues. Per the germline V gene, CDR1 is SGHTA and CDR2 is FQGNSA. The DNA for the CDR3 is TGTGCCAGCAGCCCTAACGGCAGGGGACGTTCACCCCTCCACTTT. Translated, it gives CASSPNGRGRSPLHF.

The chain combines TRBV5-1 with TRBJ2-3; D may be TRBD2 (6 bases). V gave up 3 bases and J gave up 0 bases, with 11 bases separating them. Germline assignment: CDR1 SGHRS and CDR2 YFSETQ. The CDR3 sequence is 15 residues long. CDR3 bases: TGCGCCAGCAGCTGGAGCGGGCGAAGCACAGATACGCAGTATTTT. Translating gives CASSWSGRSTDTQYF.

This chain links TRBV9 with TRBJ1-2, with TRBD1 matching 7 bases. The V segment lost 3 bases and the J segment 3 bases; nucleotides outside the gene matches: 2. CDR1 and CDR2 from the germline V gene are SGDLS and YYNGEE. There are 13 residues in the CDR3. CDR3 protein: CASSAGQDYGYTF. DNA of the CDR3: TGTGCCAGCAGCGCCGGACAGGACTATGGCTACACCTTC.

This clone appeared once. This chain connects TRBV20-1 to TRBJ2-7; 7 bases match TRBD1. The CDR3 totals 11 residues. V lost 6 bases, J lost 4 bases, and 3 bases stayed unmatched. The V gene's germline CDR1 is DFQATT and CDR2 SNEGSKA (reference sequence). The CDR3 loop reads CSARGPYEQYF. Written as DNA, the CDR3 is TGCAGTGCAAGGGGGCCATACGAGCAGTACTTC.

V and J are TRBV3-1 (or the pseudogene TRBV3-2) and TRBJ1-5; D ambiguous. The CDR3 spans 13 residues. Trimming shortened V by 1 base and J by 5 bases, and 6 bases separated the two germline ends. Germline V gene lookup returns CDR1 LGHDT and CDR2 YNNKEL (reference sequence). The CDR3 DNA reads as TGTGCCAGCAGCCAAGCCGGGTATCAGCCCCAGCATTTT. The encoded protein is CASSQAGYQPQHF.

The chain has TRBV19 and TRBJ1-6; no clear D. The V end lost 4 bases, the J end lost 6 bases, and 4 bases lay between the germline ends. The CDR3 is made up of 12 amino acids. The germline CDR1 and CDR2 sequences are LNHDA and SQIVND (reference sequence). CDR3 region: CASSTRNSPLHF. CDR3 nucleotides: TGTGCCAGTAGTACCCGTAATTCACCCCTCCACTTT.

The chain recombines TRBV5-1 with TRBJ1-1; TRBD1 agrees at 10 bases. CDR1 and CDR2 (germline): SGHRS, YFSETQ. V dropped 5 bases and J dropped 3; count of bases not matched to a gene: 4. The CDR3 is 14 residues long. This CDR3 reads CASRAGQGDTEAFF. The CDR3 region has the DNA TGCGCCAGCAGGGCAGGACAGGGGGACACTGAAGCTTTCTTT.

This clone was recorded only once. The chain has TRBV7-8 and TRBJ1-6; D gene ambiguous. CDR1 and CDR2 from the germline V gene are SGHVS and FQNEAQ. V was pared by 0 bases and J by 4 bases, with 10 bases between. This CDR3 contains 16 residues. As DNA, the CDR3 is TGTGCCAGCAGCTTAGCGGTCCAACTATATAATTCACCCCTCCACTTT. This gives the protein CASSLAVQLYNSPLHF.

The V call is TRBV13, the J call TRBJ1-6, with 11 bases that match TRBD1. CDR3 size: 20 residues. CDR1 PRHDT and CDR2 FYEKMQ come from the germline V gene (reference sequence). Trimming at V came to 1 base and at J to 1 base, leaving 9 bases not matched to a gene. CDR3 sequence (DNA): TGTGCCAGCAGCTTAGACCCGGGACAGGGGGAAGGTTCCTATAATTCACCCCTCCACTTT. It specifies CASSLDPGQGEGSYNSPLHF.

The chain recombines TRBV7-9 with TRBJ1-2, with a possible D match to TRBD1 (5 bases). Germline loops: CDR1 SEHNR, CDR2 FQNEAQ (reference sequence). The CDR3 length is 15 residues. V lost 4 bases and J 3 bases, leaving 15 bases between the germline ends. The CDR3 region has the DNA TGTGCCAGCAGCTCCCGTAAGGGGTGGGACTATGGCTACACCTTC. Residues: CASSSRKGWDYGYTF.

The chain combines TRBV4-3 with TRBJ1-5; 7 positions match TRBD1. The CDR3 length is 15 residues. CDR1 is LGHNA, CDR2 YSLEER, per germline. The V and J ends lost 4 bases and 7 bases, in that order; junction bases with no gene match: 10. The CDR3 nucleotides read TGCGCCAGCAGCCTGCGACAGGGTGTGGGGCAGCCCCAGCATTTT. Amino acids: CASSLRQGVGQPQHF.